Each of the 11 T cell receptor beta chains below was sequenced from the same sample in a study of radiation and T cells in renal cell carcinoma. Only in-frame clones appear in the TCRdb table, and some are missing; sequencing was by immunoSEQ multiplex PCR. Of some 120,000 clones listed, over 75% were seen once; the top ten hold 5.8%. Stated time point: blood 2 weeks post-SBRT. Treatment: 15 Gy SBRT to primary tumor, nephrectomy 4 weeks later. The sample in question was blood, obtained from a patient whose treatment included radiotherapy and nephrectomy. These receptors originate from a man in his fifties or sixties with renal cell carcinoma.

This clone was counted between two and nine times. The chain is built from TRBV6-1 and TRBJ1-1; possibly TRBD1 for D (5 bases). This CDR3 has 13 residues. Germline CDR1 MNHNS, CDR2 SASEGT. V was trimmed by 4 bases and J by 2 bases, leaving 8 bases between them. This CDR3 is CASSAQGNTEAFF. Written as DNA, the CDR3 is TGTGCCAGCAGTGCGCAGGGCAACACTGAAGCTTTCTTT.

This sequence joins TRBV29-1 and TRBJ1-5; TRBD1 might be the D (6 bases). The CDR3 covers 12 residues. The germline V gene encodes CDR1 SQVTM and CDR2 ANQGSEA. V was clipped by 4 bases and J by 9 bases, with 13 bases between them. CDR3 in DNA: TGCAGCGTTGGGACAGCGGAGGGGCCCCAGCATTTT. It yields the protein CSVGTAEGPQHF.

The chain links TRBV27 to TRBJ1-6, with TRBD1 matching over 8 bases. Looked up from germline, CDR1 is MNHEY and CDR2 is SMNVEV (reference sequence). The CDR3 sequence is 14 residues long. With 7 bases clipped from V and 10 bases from J, the junction kept 9 bases outside the gene matches. In nucleotides, the CDR3 is TGTGCCAGCACCTTCGACAGGGGACGATCACCCCTCCACTTT. Translation gives CASTFDRGRSPLHF.

V usage is TRBV15 and J usage is TRBJ2-3; 16 bases fit TRBD2. In germline, CDR1 is LNHNV, CDR2 YYDKDF (reference sequence). The CDR3 covers 19 residues. With 5 bases clipped from V and 3 bases from J, the junction kept 11 bases outside the gene matches. CDR3 sequence reads: CATSPGLAGGPFSTDTQYF. The DNA for the CDR3 is TGTGCCACCAGCCCGGGACTAGCGGGAGGGCCGTTTTCGACAGATACGCAGTATTTT.

The chain carries TRBV7-9 and TRBJ2-3; 8 bases align to TRBD2. Trimming cost V 0 bases and J 2 bases; bases outside gene matches: 10. The CDR3 loop spans 18 amino acids. Germline V gives CDR1 SEHNR, CDR2 FQNEAQ (reference sequence). CDR3 bases: TGTGCCAGCAGCTTAGCCGGGGGTCTAGCGGGTCCCACAGATACGCAGTATTTT. Its protein is CASSLAGGLAGPTDTQYF.

The chain recombines TRBV6-1 with TRBJ2-7; unclear D gene. Trimming left V 3 bases short and J 3 bases short, with 3 bases between. This CDR3 spans 11 amino acids. CDR1 is MNHNS, CDR2 SASEGT, per germline. The DNA of the CDR3 is TGTGCCAGCAGTGACTTCTACGAGCAGTACTTC. Protein sequence: CASSDFYEQYF.

The chain combines TRBV29-1 with TRBJ2-7, with D possibly TRBD1 on 5 matching bases. Trimming removed 2 bases from V and 2 bases from J, with 10 bases in between. In germline, CDR1 is SQVTM, CDR2 ANQGSEA. CDR3 length: 13 residues. CDR3 DNA: TGCAGCGTTGAATTCAGGGATACCTACGAGCAGTACTTC. Translating it yields CSVEFRDTYEQYF.

This clone was counted between two and nine times. This sample also contains other DNA sequences that code for the same CDR3. CDR3 sequence reads: CASSVGVTDTQYF. The CDR3 bases are TGTGCCAGCAGCGTCGGGGTCACAGATACGCAGTATTTT. This chain uses TRBV9 with TRBJ2-3, with D possibly TRBD2 on 5 matching bases. Germline assignment: CDR1 SGDLS and CDR2 YYNGEE. The CDR3 extends over 13 amino acids. Trimming took off 2 bases at V and 2 bases at J, with 6 bases between the two ends.

This chain joins TRBV9 and TRBJ2-5; TRBD2 matches at 9 bases. J lost 2 bases, V lost 4 bases, and 18 bases had no gene match. Per the germline V gene, CDR1 is SGDLS and CDR2 is YYNGEE. The CDR3 runs to 19 residues. The CDR3 spells CASSSERLLSGGFQETQYF. The CDR3 DNA sequence: TGTGCCAGCAGCTCAGAGAGACTGTTAAGCGGGGGGTTTCAAGAGACCCAGTACTTC. The complete variable domain, with remaining parts taken from reference TRBV9 and TRBJ2-5, reads DSGVTQTPKHLITATGQRVTLRCSPRSGDLSVYWYQQSLDQGLQFLIQYYNGEERAKGNILERFSAQQFPDLHSELNLSSLELGDSALYFCASSSERLLSGGFQETQYFGPGTRLLVL.

This chain connects TRBV21-1 to TRBJ1-5. TRBV21-1 is a pseudogene locus. This CDR3 spans 10 amino acids. The CDR3 reads CAGRYQPQHF. CDR3 nucleotides: TGTGCCGGAAGATATCAGCCCCAGCATTTT.

The chain links TRBV27 to TRBJ2-5, with no clear D. The germline V and J ends were trimmed by 1 base and 1 base, with 13 bases remaining between them. The germline V gene encodes CDR1 MNHEY and CDR2 SMNVEV (reference sequence). The CDR3 totals 16 residues. The CDR3 is CASSLWPGLSQETQYF. Here the CDR3 DNA reads TGTGCCAGCAGTTTATGGCCTGGGCTGAGCCAAGAGACCCAGTACTTC.